This TCR beta chain is from a study of T cell responses to AZD1222 COVID-19 vaccine. The CDR3 is made up of 16 amino acids. The V end was cut by 0 bases, the J end by 0 bases, with 11 bases between. Germline V CDR1 and CDR2: WSHSY, SAAADI. Profiling relied on immunoSEQ multiplex PCR, and the TCRdb table lists in-frame clones only, not all of them. The sample consists of about 100,000 clones, 88% of them appearing once. Findings and limits, study-wide: Females outnumbered males among donors, who were mostly white British; clonal diversity was possibly underestimated.

A word on this clone: As yet, its antigen is unknown.

This sequence joins TRBV10-2 and TRBJ1-1, with a tentative D call TRBD1 (6 bases). The sequence was collected from an adult in good health. Specimen: peripheral blood, collected on day 0 of AZD1222 vaccination. The CDR3 coding sequence is TGCGCCAGCAGTGAGTCGAAATCAGGGGTGAACACTGAAGCTTTCTTT. Its translation: CASSESKSGVNTEAFF.